The 11 T cell receptor beta chains reported below all come from one sample, sequenced in a study of graft-versus-host responses after intestinal transplantation. No cognate antigen is known for these TCRs. Produced via immunoSEQ multiplex PCR; TCRdb's table is partial and in-frame only. The table lists more than 100,000 clones, approximately 95% of them singletons. Sample: unstimulated CD8+ T cells sorted from spleen or lymph node cells, taken before intestinal transplant. These receptors all come from a human donor who received an intestinal transplant.

This chain joins TRBV5-6 and TRBJ2-5, with a weak D call TRBD1 (6 bases). Germline assignment: CDR1 SGHDT and CDR2 YYEEEE. This CDR3 spans 15 amino acids. V lost 5 bases and J lost 5, with 19 bases in between. For the CDR3, the DNA is TGTGCCAGCAGTTTGAAGACTGGGGGCCCCGAGACCCAGTACTTC. Translation gives CASSLKTGGPETQYF.

This chain links TRBV27 with TRBJ1-5, with D tentatively TRBD1 (5 bases). The CDR3 has 15 residues. Trimming took off 4 bases at V and 0 bases at J, with 10 bases between the two ends. CDR1 is MNHEY, CDR2 SMNVEV, per germline (reference sequence). The CDR3 coding sequence is TGTGCCAGCAGTTCACAGGCTTATAGCAATCAGCCCCAGCATTTT. Translation: CASSSQAYSNQPQHF.

The rearrangement joins TRBV4-1 to TRBJ2-3; D remains unclear. With 3 bases removed from V and 6 bases from J, the gap between germline ends came to 10 bases. This CDR3 region has 13 residues. Per the germline V gene, CDR1 is MGHRA and CDR2 is YSYEKL. The chain's CDR3 is CASSHSLSDTQYF. The CDR3 DNA reads as TGCGCCAGCAGCCATTCCCTTTCTGATACGCAGTATTTT.

The chain combines TRBV27 with TRBJ2-3, with TRBD1 as a possible D gene (6 bases). Germline V gives CDR1 MNHEY, CDR2 SMNVEV (reference sequence). V was trimmed by 7 bases and J by 2 bases, leaving 22 bases between them. The CDR3 consists of 17 residues. The CDR3 region is CASTQTRTEMITDTQYF. In DNA, the CDR3 is TGTGCCAGCACCCAAACTAGGACAGAAATGATCACAGATACGCAGTATTTT.

The chain carries TRBV9 and TRBJ2-1; D is possibly TRBD2 (5 bases). This CDR3 comprises 15 residues. Trimming left V 0 bases short and J 2 bases short, with 9 bases between. Germline CDR1 reads SGDLS; CDR2 reads YYNGEE. CDR3 amino acids: CASSVEAAAYNEQFF. CDR3 bases: TGTGCCAGCAGCGTAGAAGCAGCGGCCTACAATGAGCAGTTCTTC. Full variable domain (rest looked up from reference TRBV9 and TRBJ2-1): DSGVTQTPKHLITATGQRVTLRCSPRSGDLSVYWYQQSLDQGLQFLIQYYNGEERAKGNILERFSAQQFPDLHSELNLSSLELGDSALYFCASSVEAAAYNEQFFGPGTRLTVL.

CDR3: CASSILLGQPLDTF. In nucleotides, the CDR3 is TGTGCCAGCAGTATTTTACTCGGACAGCCACTGGACACCTTC. The chain has TRBV6-1 and TRBJ1-2, with TRBD1 as a possible D gene (6 bases). Germline V gives CDR1 MNHNS, CDR2 SASEGT. V lost 5 bases and J 12 bases, leaving 22 bases between the germline ends. This CDR3 has 14 residues.

For the CDR3, the DNA is TGCGCCAGCAGCCAGGCCTGGGGGGAGCAGTTCTTC. Its protein is CASSQAWGEQFF. The rearrangement joins TRBV4-3 to TRBJ2-1; D tentatively fits TRBD1 or TRBD2 (5 bases each). The CDR3 extends over 12 amino acids. V was cut by 3 bases and J by 10 bases, with 10 bases left in between. Germline CDR1 and CDR2: LGHNA and YSLEER.

The chain couples TRBV7-2 to TRBJ2-1, with D tentatively TRBD2 (5 bases). The length of the CDR3 is 12 residues. Germline-derived CDR1 and CDR2 are SGHTA and FQGNSA. V lost 8 bases to trimming and J lost 9 bases, with 14 bases between them. DNA of the CDR3: TGTGCCAGCTACACCGGAGGCCGTGAGCAGTTCTTC. This encodes CASYTGGREQFF.

The J gene is TRBJ2-1, the V gene TRBV5-4; tentative D call: TRBD1 (6 bases). This CDR3 is 16 amino acids long. V was shortened by 5 bases and J by 3 bases, with 18 bases between the two germline ends. Germline lookup yields CDR1 SGHNT and CDR2 YYREEE (reference sequence). The CDR3 DNA is TGTGCCAGCAGAGAACAGGGATCCCTTGGCTACAATGAGCAGTTCTTC. As protein: CASREQGSLGYNEQFF.

This clone was recorded a few times. J is TRBJ2-1 and V is TRBV7-9; D possibly corresponds to TRBD2 (5 bases). V was trimmed by 5 bases and J by 12 bases, leaving 11 bases between them. Germline V gives CDR1 SEHNR, CDR2 FQNEAQ (reference sequence). CDR3 length: 11 amino acids. DNA of the CDR3: TGTGCCAGCAGCCCCTCGAGGGCGCAGTTCTTC. Encoded protein: CASSPSRAQFF.

The rearrangement uses TRBV7-9 and TRBJ2-5; 8 positions agree with TRBD1. Germline-derived CDR1 and CDR2 are SEHNR and FQNEAQ (reference sequence). This CDR3 has 14 amino acids. After removal of 6 bases from V and 2 bases from J, the junction contained 5 bases not matched to a gene. The CDR3 region has the DNA TGTGCCAGCAGTTTAACAGGGGGGCAAGAGACCCAGTACTTC. It yields the protein CASSLTGGQETQYF.